This entry describes one T cell receptor beta chain. Its matching antigen is unknown. CDR3 length equals 18 residues. Germline CDR1 and CDR2: MDHEN and SYDVKM. J gave up 3 bases and V 6 bases, and 16 bases lay outside the gene matches. This sample is drawn from a study of cytomegalovirus exposure and HLA in healthy donors. Findings and limits, study-wide: The study dropped some indistinguishable V segments, TRBV6-2 and TRBV6-3 among them.

The PCR ran on 60 Vbeta and 13 Jbeta primers. Sequencing was performed with immunoSEQ multiplex PCR; in TCRdb, only in-frame clones are kept and a portion is missing. The sample shows about 120,000 clones, approximately 80% of them seen only once. The receptor comes from a young woman in good health and CMV-seronegative. Sequenced material: PBMCs. V usage is TRBV28 and J usage is TRBJ1-5; 8 bases are a match to TRBD1. The CDR3 DNA reads TGTGCCAGCAGCGCTGGAGACAGGGGTTTTTTGCTCAATCAGCCCCAGCATTTT. It specifies CASSAGDRGFLLNQPQHF.